This T cell receptor (beta chain) was observed in a study of cytomegalovirus exposure and HLA in healthy donors. Study results and caveats: A prior analysis recorded that most TCR beta V segments were productive about 87% or about 30% of the time. Several top significant clusters appeared, in a later analysis, to be linked to common viral pathogens.

Comment on this clone: As yet, its antigen is unknown.

The PCR made use of 60 Vbeta and 13 Jbeta primers. TCRdb's copy holds only in-frame clones and misses some; the assay was immunoSEQ multiplex PCR. The data hold 150,000 to 200,000 clones, with about 84% observed a single time. The CDR3 has 12 amino acids. V was cut by 11 bases and J by 7 bases, with 12 bases left in between. Germline loops: CDR1 MNHEY, CDR2 SMNVEV (reference sequence). The sample comprised PBMCs. The clonotype originates from a woman aged 25 to 39 in good health and CMV-seropositive. The V and J genes are TRBV27 and TRBJ1-6; the D gene is possibly TRBD1 (6 bases). CDR3 protein: CAERTENSPLHF. The CDR3 nucleotides are TGTGCCGAACGGACAGAAAATTCACCCCTCCACTTT.